This TCR beta chain was observed in a study of blood T cell repertoires in COVID-19. Trimming cost V 8 bases and J 4 bases, with 11 bases left between them. The CDR3 totals 12 residues. Clones were read by immunoSEQ multiplex PCR, and TCRdb kept only the in-frame ones, dropping some. The sample has 200,000 or so clones, roughly 85% seen once. Sequenced material: peripheral blood. The J gene is TRBJ1-2, the V gene TRBV12-3 or TRBV12-4; no definite D call. The TCR sequence derives from a woman aged 30 to 39 with acute or convalescent COVID-19. The CDR3 DNA follows: TGTGCCAGCCGTCGTTGGGCCTATGGCTACACCTTC. Amino acid sequence: CASRRWAYGYTF.